These 28 T cell receptor beta chains share one sample of origin, sequenced in a study of Graves' ophthalmopathy and Graves' hyperthyroidism. Amplifying from RNA transcripts, the study obtained TCR beta CDR3 regions. In the first round, RT-PCR was carried out with HTBI primers, and a multiplex PCR formed the second round. MiXCR, run by TCRdb on the multiplex PCR reads, gives a single entry per CDR3 protein. The repertoire has roughly 400,000 distinct CDR3 sequences, about a sixth of them found once; the top ten carry 2.4%. Specimen: peripheral blood. The receptors originated from an adult woman with stable Graves' hyperthyroidism.

Concerning this clonotype itself: Here the CDR3 omits its conserved ending phenylalanine or tryptophan, so a read error is the likely source. The DNA is left out, because the CDR3 cannot be placed on it with certainty; the CDR3 is given as TCRdb lists it. The V gene is TRBV18, the J gene TRBJ2-7; the D segment call TRBD2 is taken from the table without a DNA check. The CDR3 contains 13 residues when both ends are counted. Per germline, CDR1 KGHSH and CDR2 LQKENI. CDR3 protein: CASSPGSREAGLL.

This clonotype appeared many times. The CDR3, as DNA: TGTGCCAGCAGTTCCTCAGGGGCGAGCTCTGGGGCCAACGTCCTGACTTTC. This gives the protein CASSSSGASSGANVLTF. The chain combines TRBV27 with TRBJ2-6; TRBD1 is a possible D gene (6 bases). V was cut by 4 bases and J by 0 bases, with 13 bases left in between. This CDR3 has 17 residues. Germline V lookup: CDR1 MNHEY, CDR2 SMNVEV (reference sequence).

Ten or more counts support this clonotype. The gene calls are TRBV6-2 or TRBV6-3 and TRBJ1-1, with 10 bases matching TRBD1. J lost 10 bases, V lost 4 bases, and 9 bases had no gene match. The CDR3 contains 14 residues. Germline V gene sequence: CDR1 MNHEY, CDR2 SVGEGT. The CDR3 is CASSSFGTGVGAFF. CDR3 DNA: TGTGCCAGCAGTTCCTTCGGGACAGGGGTAGGAGCTTTCTTT.

There are many counts of this clonotype. The chain recombines TRBV5-1 with TRBJ2-7; 11 bases line up with TRBD2. This CDR3 region has 16 residues. Germline V gene sequence: CDR1 SGHRS, CDR2 YFSETQ. V shed 4 bases and J 3 bases; nucleotides not matched to a gene: 9. The CDR3 region has the DNA TGCGCCAGCAGCACGACTAGCGGGGACCCTTACTACGAGCAGTACTTC. It specifies CASSTTSGDPYYEQYF.

The J gene is TRBJ2-7, the V gene TRBV20-1; the D gene is possibly TRBD1 (5 bases). V lost 1 base and J 6 bases, leaving 10 bases between the germline ends. CDR3 length: 12 amino acids. CDR1 and CDR2 from the germline V gene are DFQATT and SNEGSKA (reference sequence). The CDR3: CSARVVGPEQYF. CDR3 in DNA: TGCAGTGCTAGAGTAGTGGGGCCCGAGCAGTACTTC.

This CDR3 is CASSSTGGRGAFF. CDR3 coding DNA: TGTGCCAGCAGTTCCACAGGGGGCCGGGGGGCTTTCTTT. The rearrangement joins TRBV12-3 or TRBV12-4 to TRBJ1-1; 9 nucleotides agree with TRBD1. Trimming removed 4 bases from V and 11 bases from J; junction bases left unmatched: 8. The CDR3 is 13 residues long.

This clonotype was picked up many times. The J gene is TRBJ2-7, the V gene TRBV3-1; unclear D gene. This CDR3 is 13 amino acids long. Per germline, CDR1 LGHDT and CDR2 YNNKEL (reference sequence). With 3 bases removed from V and 5 bases from J, the gap between germline ends came to 11 bases. CDR3 sequence reads: CASSQTRPHEQYF. Written as DNA, the CDR3 is TGTGCCAGCAGCCAGACCCGTCCCCACGAGCAGTACTTC.

This clonotype was detected ten times or more. The chain links TRBV28 to TRBJ1-2; D gene ambiguous. CDR1 and CDR2 (germline): MDHEN, SYDVKM. The V end lost 7 bases, the J end lost 2 bases, and 20 bases lay between the germline ends. The CDR3 totals 16 residues. The CDR3: CASIRERRGRNYGYTF. CDR3 bases: TGTGCCAGCATTCGAGAGCGACGGGGAAGAAACTATGGCTACACCTTC.

This clonotype occurred many times. The chain uses TRBV10-2 and TRBJ2-7; 11 positions agree with TRBD2. Germline V gene lookup returns CDR1 WSHSY and CDR2 SAAADI. The CDR3 runs to 14 residues. The trim removed 6 bases at V and 6 bases at J, leaving 7 bases unmatched. For the CDR3, the DNA is TGCGCCAGCAGGCCGGGACTAGCGGTTCCCGAGCAGTACTTC. Translated: CASRPGLAVPEQYF.

This clonotype was observed at least ten times. The CDR3 loop reads CASSESPGGPSMETQYF. In nucleotides, the CDR3 is TGTGCCAGCAGTGAGTCACCGGGAGGGCCTTCCATGGAGACCCAGTACTTC. The chain has TRBV25-1 and TRBJ2-5; TRBD2 matches at 8 bases. Germline CDR1 reads MGHDK; CDR2 reads SYGVNS. The CDR3 is 17 amino acids. J lost 5 bases, V lost 3 bases, and 14 bases had no gene match.

This clonotype occurred many times. The CDR3 region is CASSMDRGLGNTIYF. CDR3 sequence (DNA): TGTGCCAGCAGTATGGACAGGGGGCTTGGAAACACCATATATTTT. V gene TRBV28 combines with J gene TRBJ1-3, with 11 nucleotides matching TRBD1. CDR1 and CDR2 (germline): MDHEN, SYDVKM. Trimming at V came to 5 bases and at J to 3 bases, leaving 3 bases not matched to a gene. CDR3 size: 15 residues.

This clonotype has a count of ten or more. The CDR3 sequence: CSARDRGRVDTEAFF. CDR3 nucleotides: TGCAGTGCTAGAGATAGGGGGCGGGTGGACACTGAAGCTTTCTTT. This chain uses TRBV20-1 with TRBJ1-1; 7 nucleotides match TRBD1. Per the germline V gene, CDR1 is DFQATT and CDR2 is SNEGSKA (reference sequence). The ends lost 0 bases at V and 3 bases at J; junction bases unmatched: 7. The CDR3 consists of 15 residues.

In its sample, this clonotype was seen many times. The conserved closing phenylalanine or tryptophan is absent in this CDR3, likely reflecting a read error. This sequence joins TRBV27 and TRBJ1-1; D not resolved. V lost 2 bases to trimming and J lost 4 bases, with 11 bases between them. CDR1 MNHEY and CDR2 SMNVEV come from the germline V gene (reference sequence). The CDR3 runs to 14 residues. The CDR3 DNA follows: TGTGCCAGCAGTTTAGGGGTTTACGGCACTGAAGCTTTCCTT. Translated, it gives CASSLGVYGTEAFL.

This clonotype was seen repeatedly, ten times or more. The chain combines TRBV10-3 with TRBJ1-5; D is unclear. V lost 0 bases, J lost 1 base, and 13 bases lay in between. From germline, CDR1 is ENHRY and CDR2 SYGVKD. This CDR3 region has 17 residues. The CDR3: CAISESIIGYSNQPQHF. Written as DNA, the CDR3 is TGTGCCATCAGTGAGTCGATTATAGGGTACAGCAATCAGCCCCAGCATTTT.

This chain connects TRBV10-3 to TRBJ2-3, with D unresolved. The germline CDR1 and CDR2 sequences are ENHRY and SYGVKD. This CDR3 contains 16 residues. The ends were cut back, 5 bases at V and 1 base at J, with 16 bases in the middle. The CDR3, as DNA: TGTGCCATCAGTCAAGTCACGTCCCAAGGCACAGATACGCAGTATTTT. It yields the protein CAISQVTSQGTDTQYF.

This clonotype appeared many times. This chain joins TRBV12-3 or TRBV12-4 and TRBJ2-4; possibly TRBD1 for D (6 bases). Trimming took 5 bases from V and 14 from J, leaving 22 bases between them. The CDR3 runs 14 residues. CDR3 nucleotide sequence: TGTGCCAGCAGTACACCGGGACACCTTAAGATTAAGTACTTC. Protein: CASSTPGHLKIKYF.

This clonotype was seen at least ten times. V and J are TRBV6-2 or TRBV6-3 and TRBJ2-7; D gene unclear. CDR1 is MNHEY and CDR2 is SVGEGT in the germline V gene. V shed 2 bases and J shed 5 bases, with 7 bases lying between them. The CDR3 loop spans 12 amino acids. In nucleotides, the CDR3 is TGTGCCAGCAGTTACATGAGTAACGAGCAGTACTTC. Its protein is CASSYMSNEQYF.

This clonotype has more than one count but fewer than ten. This rearrangement joins TRBV11-1 to TRBJ2-4; TRBD2 matches at 9 bases. The CDR3 spans 19 residues. The V and J ends lost 6 bases and 4 bases, in that order; junction bases with no gene match: 19. Germline V CDR1 and CDR2: SGHAT, FQDESV (reference sequence). CDR3 bases: TGTGCCAGCAGTACCTCCGGGGTTGGAGGGACTAGCCGAAAAAACATTCAGTACTTC. Encoded protein: CASSTSGVGGTSRKNIQYF.

V and J are TRBV5-6 and TRBJ2-7; 11 bases fit TRBD2. CDR3 length: 16 amino acids. V was pared by 4 bases and J by 2 bases, with 8 bases of the junction left unmatched. The germline V gene has CDR1 SGHDT and CDR2 YYEEEE. CDR3 loop: CASSLGVLAGAYEQYF. In DNA form, the CDR3 reads TGTGCCAGCAGCCTTGGGGTACTAGCGGGAGCCTACGAGCAGTACTTC.

This clonotype was counted ten times or more. The chain carries TRBV3-1 and TRBJ2-7; the D gene is possibly TRBD1 (5 bases). CDR3 length: 13 residues. Trimming shortened V by 4 bases and J by 4 bases, and 11 bases separated the two germline ends. Germline CDR1 reads LGHDT; CDR2 reads YNNKEL (reference sequence). CDR3 amino acids: CASSLKTGYEQYF. DNA for the CDR3: TGTGCCAGCAGCCTCAAAACAGGATACGAGCAGTACTTC.

With regard to this clonotype: The junction differs from germline at one of its ends, possibly a read error. The chain is built from TRBV7-7 and TRBJ2-7, with 7 bases matching TRBD1. CDR1 and CDR2 (germline): SSHAT, FNYEAQ (reference sequence). This CDR3 region has 14 residues. The CDR3 nucleotides are TGTGCTAGCAGCTCGGACAGGCGCAGTACCGAGCAGTACTTC. Translating gives CASSSDRRSTEQYF.

This clonotype was detected ten times or more. The chain links TRBV12-3 or TRBV12-4 to TRBJ1-2; the D is unclear. Trimming took 8 bases from V and 3 from J, leaving 10 bases between them. There are 12 residues in the CDR3. The DNA for the CDR3 is TGTGCCAGCGCTCCTACCTACTATGGCTACACCTTC. Protein product: CASAPTYYGYTF.

Many counts were recorded for this clonotype. The V call is TRBV6-1, the J call TRBJ1-1; D unresolved. Germline V CDR1 and CDR2: MNHNS, SASEGT. This CDR3 has 10 amino acids. Between the trimmed V and J ends, which lost 6 bases and 5 bases, there was a span of 4 bases. The CDR3 here is CASRGTEAFF. CDR3 nucleotide sequence: TGTGCCAGCAGGGGGACTGAAGCTTTCTTT.

This clonotype was found many times. The chain couples TRBV6-5 to TRBJ1-1; tentatively, D is TRBD1 (5 bases). Per the germline V gene, CDR1 is MNHEY and CDR2 is SVGAGI. The V end was cut by 8 bases, the J end by 0 bases, with 16 bases between. This CDR3 region has 15 residues. CDR3 nucleotides: TGTGCCAGCGGTATCCTCGGGGCGCTGAACACTGAAGCTTTCTTT. It codes for CASGILGALNTEAFF.

In this sample, this clonotype turned up many times. The V and J genes are TRBV20-1 and TRBJ1-1; D is possibly TRBD1 (5 bases). With 1 base removed from V and 2 bases from J, the gap between germline ends came to 11 bases. CDR1 is DFQATT, CDR2 SNEGSKA, per germline (reference sequence). The CDR3 runs to 14 residues. In DNA form, the CDR3 reads TGCAGTGCTAGAGGGGGCTCCGCAAACACTGAAGCTTTCTTT. Translation: CSARGGSANTEAFF.

DNA of the CDR3: TGTGCCAGCAGTTTAGCGACAGGGGGCAGTGGAAACACCATATATTTT. Protein: CASSLATGGSGNTIYF. The chain recombines TRBV12-3 or TRBV12-4 with TRBJ1-3; TRBD1 aligns across 10 bases. The CDR3 spans 16 residues. V lost 0 bases to trimming and J lost 3 bases; unmatched junction nucleotides: 2.

In this sample, this clonotype turned up many times. The rearrangement uses TRBV25-1 and TRBJ2-7, with D tentatively TRBD2 (7 bases). Per the germline V gene, CDR1 is MGHDK and CDR2 is SYGVNS. The CDR3 is 14 amino acids. Between the trimmed V and J ends, which lost 3 bases and 2 bases, there was a span of 11 bases. CDR3 DNA: TGTGCCAGCAGTGACCCGGGGGGCACCTACGAGCAGTACTTC. Residues: CASSDPGGTYEQYF.

In this sample, this clonotype turned up a few times. V usage is TRBV11-1 and J usage is TRBJ2-7; D perhaps matches TRBD2 (5 bases). With 2 bases removed from V and 0 bases from J, the gap between germline ends came to 17 bases. Germline V CDR1 and CDR2: SGHAT, FQDESV (reference sequence). The CDR3 is made up of 17 amino acids. Here the CDR3 DNA reads TGTGCCAGCAGCTTAAGTTTCGGGGAAGTGGCCTCCTACGAGCAGTACTTC. Protein: CASSLSFGEVASYEQYF.